The rows below give T cell receptor beta chains drawn from one sample of a study of Graves' ophthalmopathy and Graves' hyperthyroidism. Using its own MiXCR run on the multiplex PCR reads, TCRdb lists one record per CDR3 protein. Of about 390,000 distinct CDR3 sequences listed, approximately 18% were seen once; the top ten hold roughly 2.3%. Sequenced material: peripheral blood. Receptors were obtained from an adult woman with stable Graves' hyperthyroidism. The CDR3 runs from the conserved cysteine through the conserved F or W. Each record gives: V gene, J gene, D gene, clone size, CDR3 protein, CDR3 DNA. The D gene is left open where the match is weak. The size of a clone is reported for some rows only, either as once, few or many, or as a class for expanded clones.

TRBV12-3/TRBV12-4	TRBJ2-7	TRBD2	many	CASSKGLAGGYSQYF	TGTGCCAGCAGCAAGGGACTAGCGGGAGGGTACTCGCAGTACTTC
TRBV6-5	TRBJ1-1	TRBD1	once	CASSYGTGGSEAFF	TGTGCCAGCAGTTACGGGACAGGGGGATCTGAAGCTTTCTTT
TRBV6-2/TRBV6-3	TRBJ1-2	TRBD1	many	CASSYLKGQGLYGYTF	TGTGCCAGCAGTTACTTGAAGGGACAGGGGCTCTACGGCTACACCTTC
TRBV20-1	TRBJ2-7	TRBD1	many	CSAIERQGALYEQYF	TGCAGTGCCATAGAACGACAGGGGGCTTTGTACGAGCAGTACTTC
TRBV19	TRBJ1-5	TRBD1	.	CASSTLGQGGSQPQHF	TGTGCCAGTAGTACCCTAGGACAGGGTGGGAGTCAGCCCCAGCATTTT
TRBV11-3	TRBJ1-1	TRBD1	.	CASSPRQGATTEAFF	TGTGCCAGCAGCCCAAGACAGGGGGCGACCACTGAAGCTTTCTTT
TRBV5-1	TRBJ2-7	TRBD2	many	CASSPGLGSYEQYF	TGCGCCAGCAGCCCCGGACTAGGTTCCTACGAGCAGTACTTC
TRBV27	TRBJ1-1	.	many	CASRWGGAGTEAFF	TGTGCCAGCAGGTGGGGGGGCGCAGGTACTGAAGCTTTCTTT
TRBV28	TRBJ2-7	.	many	CASSLSSWGYYEQYF	TGTGCCAGCAGTTTATCGAGCTGGGGATACTACGAGCAGTACTTC
TRBV2	TRBJ1-5	TRBD1	many	CASRGTGSQPQHF	TGTGCCAGCAGAGGGACAGGGAGTCAGCCCCAGCATTTT
TRBV20-1	TRBJ2-5	TRBD1	many	CSARRQGGPLYF	TGCAGTGCTAGAAGACAGGGGGGTCCCCTATACTTC
TRBV29-1	TRBJ2-7	.	many	CSVELETYEQYF	TGCAGCGTTGAACTAGAGACCTACGAGCAGTACTTC
TRBV5-6	TRBJ2-7	.	many	CASSLETDYEQYF	TGTGCCAGCAGCTTGGAAACGGACTACGAGCAGTACTTC
TRBV28	TRBJ2-4	.	many	CASSFGTTKNIKYF	TGTGCCAGCAGTTTTGGGACAACCAAAAACATTAAGTACTTC
TRBV6-1	TRBJ1-2	.	few	CASSEAPTFGYGYTF	TGTGCCAGCAGTGAAGCGCCAACCTTTGGCTATGGCTACACCTTC
TRBV4-1	TRBJ2-4	TRBD2	few	CASSPSGLAKDIQYF	TGCGCCAGCAGCCCAAGTGGACTAGCCAAAGACATTCAGTACTTC
TRBV4-2	TRBJ2-5	.	many	CASSQEAGQQETQYF	TGTGCCAGCAGCCAAGAGGCGGGACAGCAAGAGACCCAGTACTTC
TRBV4-1	TRBJ1-1	.	many	CASRLGANTEAFF	TGCGCCAGCCGACTGGGGGCGAACACTGAAGCTTTCTTT
TRBV11-2	TRBJ1-2	.	many	CASSSHRAGARFGYTF	TGTGCCAGCAGCTCCCACAGAGCGGGGGCACGTTTCGGCTACACCTTC
TRBV6-5	TRBJ1-5	TRBD1	many	CASSYWGRGTNQPQHF	TGTGCCAGCAGTTACTGGGGCAGGGGGACGAATCAGCCCCAGCATTTT
TRBV30	TRBJ1-6	.	many	CAWRDRERYSPLHF	TGTGCCTGGAGGGACCGGGAAAGGTATTCACCCCTCCACTTT
TRBV6-1	TRBJ2-2	.	many	CASSGRQGDTGELFF	TGTGCCAGCAGCGGGAGGCAGGGGGACACCGGGGAGCTGTTTTTT